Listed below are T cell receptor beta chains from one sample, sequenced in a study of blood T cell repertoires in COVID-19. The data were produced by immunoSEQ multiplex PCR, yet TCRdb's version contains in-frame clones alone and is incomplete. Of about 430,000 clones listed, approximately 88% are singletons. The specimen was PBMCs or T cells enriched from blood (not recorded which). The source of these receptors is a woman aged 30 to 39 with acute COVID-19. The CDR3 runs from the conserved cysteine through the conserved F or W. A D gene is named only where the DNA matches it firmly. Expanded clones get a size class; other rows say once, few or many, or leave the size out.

CDR3aa: CATSAHRQGGNEQFF
CDR3nt: TGTGCCACCAGTGCCCACAGGCAGGGGGGCAATGAGCAGTTCTTC
d_gene: .
v_gene: TRBV24-1
j_gene: TRBJ2-1
abundance: .

CDR3aa: CASSSSGGTSYNEQFF
CDR3nt: TGTGCCAGCAGCTCTAGCGGGGGGACCTCCTACAATGAGCAGTTCTTC
d_gene: TRBD2
v_gene: TRBV9
j_gene: TRBJ2-1
abundance: .

CDR3aa: CASSLTGETEAFF
CDR3nt: TGTGCCAGCAGCTTGACAGGGGAAACTGAAGCTTTCTTT
d_gene: TRBD1
v_gene: TRBV7-3
j_gene: TRBJ1-1
abundance: .

CDR3aa: CASSLSQRGREQFF
CDR3nt: TGTGCCAGCAGTTTGTCCCAGCGGGGAAGGGAGCAGTTCTTC
d_gene: TRBD2
v_gene: TRBV28
j_gene: TRBJ2-1
abundance: once

CDR3aa: CASSVAVSGGADTQYF
CDR3nt: TGTGCCAGCAGCGTAGCAGTCAGCGGGGGTGCAGATACGCAGTATTTT
d_gene: TRBD2
v_gene: TRBV9
j_gene: TRBJ2-3
abundance: few

CDR3aa: CASSQPTDTQYF
CDR3nt: TGCGCCAGCAGCCAACCTACAGATACGCAGTATTTT
d_gene: .
v_gene: TRBV4-1
j_gene: TRBJ2-3
abundance: .

CDR3aa: CASSEGGAGANVLTF
CDR3nt: TGTGCCAGCAGCGAAGGGGGCGCTGGGGCCAACGTCCTGACTTTC
d_gene: TRBD1
v_gene: TRBV7-2
j_gene: TRBJ2-6
abundance: .

CDR3aa: CASSSGRQGIATNEKLFF
CDR3nt: TGTGCCAGCAGCTCAGGGCGACAGGGCATTGCAACTAATGAAAAACTGTTTTTT
d_gene: TRBD1
v_gene: TRBV7-9
j_gene: TRBJ1-4
abundance: .

CDR3aa: CSVGEGGNTIYF
CDR3nt: TGCAGCGTTGGGGAGGGGGGAAACACCATATATTTT
d_gene: .
v_gene: TRBV29-1
j_gene: TRBJ1-3
abundance: .

CDR3aa: CASSLKGANQPQHF
CDR3nt: TGTGCCAGCAGCTTAAAGGGGGCCAATCAGCCCCAGCATTTT
d_gene: TRBD1
v_gene: TRBV7-2
j_gene: TRBJ1-5
abundance: .

CDR3aa: CASMSTEQYF
CDR3nt: TGTGCCAGCATGTCAACTGAGCAGTACTTC
d_gene: .
v_gene: TRBV12-3/TRBV12-4
j_gene: TRBJ2-7
abundance: .

CDR3aa: CASSRRGGPTGLSSYEQYF
CDR3nt: TGTGCCAGCAGCCGACGAGGTGGGCCGACAGGGCTTAGCTCCTACGAGCAGTACTTC
d_gene: TRBD1
v_gene: TRBV11-2
j_gene: TRBJ2-7
abundance: .

CDR3aa: CASSAGNGQPQHF
CDR3nt: TGCGCCAGCAGTGCAGGGAATGGTCAGCCCCAGCATTTT
d_gene: .
v_gene: TRBV10-1
j_gene: TRBJ1-5
abundance: .

CDR3aa: CASSLQRAGTGVAGELFF
CDR3nt: TGTGCCAGCAGCCTACAAAGAGCCGGGACAGGGGTTGCCGGGGAGCTGTTTTTT
d_gene: TRBD1
v_gene: TRBV4-2
j_gene: TRBJ2-2
abundance: .

CDR3aa: CASSLAGGDFRFF
CDR3nt: TGTGCCAGCAGCTTAGCGGGAGGGGACTTCCGGTTCTTC
d_gene: TRBD2
v_gene: TRBV7-9
j_gene: TRBJ2-1
abundance: .

CDR3aa: CATSDFLPYGGELFF
CDR3nt: TGTGCCACCAGTGATTTCTTACCGTACGGCGGGGAGCTGTTTTTT
d_gene: .
v_gene: TRBV24-1
j_gene: TRBJ2-2
abundance: .

CDR3aa: CASSVSGANSYNEQFF
CDR3nt: TGTGCCAGCAGCGTTAGCGGGGCGAACTCCTACAATGAGCAGTTCTTC
d_gene: TRBD2
v_gene: TRBV7-3
j_gene: TRBJ2-1
abundance: .

CDR3aa: CASSLDRAHGYTF
CDR3nt: TGTGCCAGCAGTTTAGACAGGGCTCATGGCTACACCTTC
d_gene: TRBD1
v_gene: TRBV6-5
j_gene: TRBJ1-2
abundance: .

CDR3aa: CASSLVAGVGQPQHF
CDR3nt: TGCGCCAGCAGCTTGGTAGCAGGGGTGGGACAGCCCCAGCATTTT
d_gene: .
v_gene: TRBV5-1
j_gene: TRBJ1-5
abundance: .

CDR3aa: CASSLDPDSPLHF
CDR3nt: TGTGCCAGCAGCTTAGATCCGGATTCACCCCTCCACTTT
d_gene: .
v_gene: TRBV11-1
j_gene: TRBJ1-6
abundance: .

CDR3aa: CASSLYPQDLIGYTF
CDR3nt: TGCGCCAGCAGCTTGTACCCACAGGACCTTATTGGCTACACCTTC
d_gene: .
v_gene: TRBV5-1
j_gene: TRBJ1-2
abundance: .

CDR3aa: CATSTSRTGGNSPLHF
CDR3nt: TGTGCCACCAGCACCAGCCGGACAGGGGGAAATTCACCCCTCCACTTT
d_gene: TRBD1
v_gene: TRBV15
j_gene: TRBJ1-6
abundance: .

CDR3aa: CASSKQGNEQFF
CDR3nt: TGTGCCAGCAGTAAACAGGGTAATGAGCAGTTCTTC
d_gene: .
v_gene: TRBV12-3/TRBV12-4
j_gene: TRBJ2-1
abundance: .

CDR3aa: CASSQDPGYSGNTIYF
CDR3nt: TGTGCCAGCAGCCAAGACCCGGGGTACTCTGGAAACACCATATATTTT
d_gene: .
v_gene: TRBV14
j_gene: TRBJ1-3
abundance: .

CDR3aa: CATSESDRARTQYF
CDR3nt: TGTGCCACCAGTGAGTCGGACAGGGCAAGGACCCAGTACTTC
d_gene: TRBD1
v_gene: TRBV24-1
j_gene: TRBJ2-5
abundance: .

CDR3aa: CAWSVDRGAEAFF
CDR3nt: TGTGCCTGGAGTGTAGACAGGGGGGCTGAAGCTTTCTTT
d_gene: TRBD1
v_gene: TRBV30
j_gene: TRBJ1-1
abundance: once

CDR3aa: CASSRPLQGAMVNTEAFF
CDR3nt: TGTGCCAGCAGCCGACCCCTACAGGGGGCAATGGTGAACACTGAAGCTTTCTTT
d_gene: TRBD1
v_gene: TRBV5-6
j_gene: TRBJ1-1
abundance: .

CDR3aa: CASSLGGGTDTQYF
CDR3nt: TGTGCCAGCAGCTTAGGAGGTGGCACAGATACGCAGTATTTT
d_gene: .
v_gene: TRBV11-3
j_gene: TRBJ2-3
abundance: .

CDR3aa: CASSSGGGAVGELFF
CDR3nt: TGTGCCAGCAGCTCCGGTGGGGGGGCTGTCGGGGAGCTGTTTTTT
d_gene: .
v_gene: TRBV11-2
j_gene: TRBJ2-2
abundance: .

CDR3aa: CASSRQVGTGLIITGELFF
CDR3nt: TGCGCCAGCAGCCGCCAAGTGGGGACAGGGTTGATTATCACCGGGGAGCTGTTTTTT
d_gene: TRBD1
v_gene: TRBV4-1
j_gene: TRBJ2-2
abundance: .

CDR3aa: CASSFQGARTGELFF
CDR3nt: TGTGCCAGCAGCTTCCAGGGGGCAAGGACCGGGGAGCTGTTTTTT
d_gene: TRBD1
v_gene: TRBV5-6
j_gene: TRBJ2-2
abundance: few

CDR3aa: CASRSQGAGNTIYF
CDR3nt: TGTGCCAGTAGATCGCAGGGGGCTGGAAACACCATATATTTT
d_gene: TRBD1
v_gene: TRBV19
j_gene: TRBJ1-3
abundance: .

CDR3aa: CASSPGLELPDTQYF
CDR3nt: TGTGCCAGCTCACCGGGACTAGAGCTTCCAGATACGCAGTATTTT
d_gene: TRBD2
v_gene: TRBV18
j_gene: TRBJ2-3
abundance: .

CDR3aa: CASSQGQAYGYTF
CDR3nt: TGCGCCAGCAGCCAAGGACAGGCCTATGGCTACACCTTC
d_gene: TRBD1
v_gene: TRBV5-1
j_gene: TRBJ1-2
abundance: .

CDR3aa: CASTRLASNYGYTF
CDR3nt: TGTGCCAGTACCCGTTTAGCCTCAAACTATGGCTACACCTTC
d_gene: .
v_gene: TRBV19
j_gene: TRBJ1-2
abundance: .

CDR3aa: CASSLETGPPYGYTF
CDR3nt: TGCGCCAGCAGCTTGGAGACAGGGCCACCATATGGCTACACCTTC
d_gene: TRBD1
v_gene: TRBV5-1
j_gene: TRBJ1-2
abundance: .

CDR3aa: CASSQWTGDTEAFF
CDR3nt: TGTGCCAGCAGCCAATGGACAGGGGACACTGAAGCTTTCTTT
d_gene: TRBD1
v_gene: TRBV3-1/TRBV3-2
j_gene: TRBJ1-1
abundance: .

CDR3aa: CASSRDSSYGYTF
CDR3nt: TGTGCCAGCAGCCGGGACAGTTCCTATGGCTACACCTTC
d_gene: TRBD1
v_gene: TRBV11-1
j_gene: TRBJ1-2
abundance: once